One and the same sample provided the 8 T cell receptor beta chains below, sequenced in a study of T-cell reconstitution after alpha-beta-depleted transplantation in children. As it was prepared, the TCRbeta library received unique molecular identifiers. TCRdb independently ran MiXCR on the PCR reads; one entry per CDR3 protein. The table has 200,000 or so distinct CDR3 sequences, around 9.2% seen once; the top ten hold roughly a third. The sequencing used PBMCs, mostly from graft donor cells, collected 360 days after TCRalphabeta/CD19-depleted stem cell transplant. These receptors all stem from a male patient aged 2 to 9 who had a stem cell transplant for acute myeloid leukemia, so the T cells may come from the graft donor.

V is TRBV6-2 or TRBV6-3 and J is TRBJ2-7; 7 positions agree with TRBD1. V lost 8 bases to trimming and J lost 3 bases; unmatched junction nucleotides: 4. CDR1 is MNHEY and CDR2 is SVGEGT in the germline V gene. The CDR3 spans 12 residues. The CDR3 DNA follows: TGTGCCAGCGCCCGGACAGGCTACGAGCAGTACTTC. Translated, it gives CASARTGYEQYF.

At least ten counts were recorded for this clonotype. The chain uses TRBV19 and TRBJ2-1, with 7 bases identical to TRBD1. After removal of 3 bases from V and 8 bases from J, the junction contained 7 bases not matched to a gene. This CDR3 spans 14 amino acids. Germline V gene lookup returns CDR1 LNHDA and CDR2 SQIVND (reference sequence). The CDR3, as DNA: TGTGCCAGTAGTATTCAGGACAGGAACTATGAGCAGTTCTTC. As protein: CASSIQDRNYEQFF.

This clonotype was seen at least ten times. The genes are TRBV12-3 or TRBV12-4 and TRBJ2-5; 7 nucleotides match TRBD1. J was trimmed by 5 bases and V by 5 bases; bases with no gene match: 8. The CDR3 consists of 14 residues. CDR3 in amino acids: CASSPTETGETQYF. DNA for the CDR3: TGTGCCAGCAGTCCCACTGAGACAGGGGAGACCCAGTACTTC.

V usage is TRBV10-3 and J usage is TRBJ2-3; D possibly corresponds to TRBD2 (5 bases). Germline CDR1 ENHRY, CDR2 SYGVKD. V was trimmed by 3 bases and J by 5 bases, leaving 15 bases between them. The CDR3 loop spans 15 amino acids. CDR3 loop: CAISDRVRDRDTQYF. CDR3 sequence (DNA): TGTGCCATCAGTGATAGGGTGAGGGATCGAGATACGCAGTATTTT.

Ten or more counts support this clonotype. V and J are TRBV20-1 and TRBJ2-7, with D perhaps TRBD2 (5 bases). The CDR3 has 13 residues. V lost 6 bases, J lost 3 bases, and 15 bases lay in between. Looked up from germline, CDR1 is DFQATT and CDR2 is SNEGSKA (reference sequence). As DNA, the CDR3 is TGCAGTGCGGGTGGGAGTGACTACTACGAGCAGTACTTC. Residues: CSAGGSDYYEQYF.

This clonotype occurred many times. The J gene is TRBJ1-2, the V gene TRBV12-3 or TRBV12-4; 9 bases match TRBD1. The CDR3 extends over 13 amino acids. V lost 6 bases and J lost 4; bases outside the gene matches: 3. The CDR3, as DNA: TGTGCCAGCAGGCCGACAGGGGGCTATGGCTACACCTTC. The encoded protein is CASRPTGGYGYTF.

The CDR3 here is CASSTRTGERVPYEQYF. The CDR3 DNA follows: TGTGCCAGCAGTACCCGGACAGGAGAGCGGGTACCCTACGAGCAGTACTTC. The V and J genes are TRBV27 and TRBJ2-7, with D maybe TRBD1 (7 bases). Trimming took off 5 bases at V and 2 bases at J, with 22 bases between the two ends. Germline V gives CDR1 MNHEY, CDR2 SMNVEV (reference sequence). This CDR3 has 17 amino acids.

This clonotype was seen at least ten times. V gene TRBV6-5 combines with J gene TRBJ2-5; D may be TRBD2 (5 bases). Trimming cost V 4 bases and J 4 bases, with 22 bases left between them. CDR3 size: 17 residues. Per germline, CDR1 MNHEY and CDR2 SVGAGI. The CDR3 nucleotides read TGTGCCAGCAGTTCCAAACCCATAACTAGTTTGACAGAGACCCAGTACTTC. Its translation is CASSSKPITSLTETQYF.